Listed here are 31 T cell receptor beta chains from one sample, sequenced in a study of blood T cells in healthy people across ages. Alongside a J-beta primer mix, a sample-barcoded 5' primer served in a second PCR lasting 7 to 11 cycles. TCRdb re-derived calls from the 5' RACE reads in MiXCR, one entry per CDR3 protein. Found here are fewer than 2,000,000 distinct CDR3 sequences, 30% to 35% of them singletons; the top ten hold 11%. Sequencing used blood. The receptors stem from a woman aged 25-40 years in good health.

This clonotype was counted only a few times. The V and J genes are TRBV6-6 and TRBJ2-1; perhaps D is TRBD1 or TRBD2 (5 bases each). Trimming shortened V by 5 bases and J by 9 bases, and 11 bases separated the two germline ends. The V gene's germline CDR1 is MNHNY and CDR2 SVGAGI (reference sequence). This CDR3 is 12 amino acids long. CDR3 coding DNA: TGTGCCAGCAGTCCCCTCGGGGCTGAGCAGTTCTTC. Its translation: CASSPLGAEQFF.

This clonotype has a handful of counts. The rearrangement links TRBV6-2 or TRBV6-3 to TRBJ1-2, with a weak D call TRBD1 (6 bases). The V gene's germline CDR1 is MNHEY and CDR2 SVGEGT. Deletions cut 9 bases from V and 3 bases from J, with 14 bases between. The CDR3 loop spans 13 amino acids. The CDR3 DNA sequence: TGTGCCAGTAGAAGAGGGGGAGACTATGGCTACACCTTC. This translates into CASRRGGDYGYTF.

This clonotype was recorded many times. This chain joins TRBV6-2 or TRBV6-3 and TRBJ2-7, with TRBD2 matching over 10 bases. There are 17 residues in the CDR3. Germline CDR1 reads MNHEY; CDR2 reads SVGEGT. V shed 0 bases and J 0 bases; nucleotides not matched to a gene: 5. CDR3 residues: CASSYSGLAAGSYEQYF. For the CDR3, the DNA is TGTGCCAGCAGTTACTCTGGACTAGCGGCGGGCTCCTACGAGCAGTACTTC.

V gene TRBV20-1 combines with J gene TRBJ1-1, with D unresolved. Germline V CDR1 and CDR2: DFQATT, SNEGSKA (reference sequence). V lost 6 bases and J 0 bases, leaving 8 bases between the germline ends. CDR3 length: 12 amino acids. DNA of the CDR3: TGCAGTGCCCTGACATTGAACACTGAAGCTTTCTTT. It codes for CSALTLNTEAFF.

This clonotype was counted only a few times. This rearrangement joins TRBV25-1 to TRBJ2-5; D possibly uses TRBD1 or TRBD2 (5 bases each). The CDR3 is 17 amino acids. From germline, CDR1 is MGHDK and CDR2 SYGVNS. V dropped 3 bases and J dropped 1 base, with 18 bases sitting between them. CDR3 sequence (DNA): TGTGCCAGCAGTGAGGGAATCAGAACTAGGGGCCAAGAGACCCAGTACTTC. Translated, it gives CASSEGIRTRGQETQYF.

CDR3 protein: CASSLIGTSEGETQYF. CDR3 nucleotide sequence: TGTGCCAGCAGCTTAATAGGGACCTCCGAAGGGGAGACCCAGTACTTC. The V and J genes are TRBV7-8 and TRBJ2-5, with D perhaps assigned TRBD1 or TRBD2 (5 bases each). The CDR3 covers 16 residues. V lost 2 bases and J 5 bases, leaving 18 bases between the germline ends. Germline CDR1 SGHVS, CDR2 FQNEAQ.

About this clonotype: One end of the junction fails to match germline, which may point to a read error. The chain has TRBV6-5 and TRBJ2-7; TRBD1 agrees at 10 bases. The CDR3 has 14 residues. CDR1 MNHEY and CDR2 SVGAGI come from the germline V gene. CDR3 bases: TGTGTCAGCAGTCGGGGACAGGGGCTCTACGAGCAGTACTTC. Amino acids: CVSSRGQGLYEQYF.

This chain connects TRBV29-1 to TRBJ1-1, with TRBD1 matching 8 bases. Germline V gives CDR1 SQVTM, CDR2 ANQGSEA. J lost 5 bases, V lost 1 base, and 6 bases had no gene match. The length of the CDR3 is 14 residues. In DNA form, the CDR3 reads TGCAGCGTTGAAGGAACAGGGGGTCAAACTGAAGCTTTCTTT. Its protein product is CSVEGTGGQTEAFF.

This clonotype was seen only a few times. V gene TRBV20-1 combines with J gene TRBJ1-6; D is unresolved. The CDR3 is made up of 15 amino acids. Per germline, CDR1 DFQATT and CDR2 SNEGSKA (reference sequence). V was cut by 0 bases and J by 7 bases, with 13 bases left in between. As DNA, the CDR3 is TGCAGTGCTAGAGATTCCGGGAGAAAAAATTCACCCCTCCACTTT. This sequence encodes CSARDSGRKNSPLHF.

The rearrangement joins TRBV30 to TRBJ2-5; D uncertain. CDR1 GTSNPN and CDR2 SVGIG come from the germline V gene (reference sequence). The CDR3 sequence is 13 residues long. V was pared by 1 base and J by 5 bases, with 11 bases between. The CDR3: CAWSANMRETQYF. DNA for the CDR3: TGTGCCTGGAGTGCAAACATGAGGGAGACCCAGTACTTC. The full variable domain, in which reference TRBV30 and TRBJ2-5 provide the parts outside the CDR3, is SQTIHQWPATLVQPVGSPLSLECTVEGTSNPNLYWYRQAAGRGLQLLFYSVGIGQISSEVPQNLSASRPQDRQFILSSKKLLLSDSGFYLCAWSANMRETQYFGPGTRLLVL.

This clonotype was observed once. The chain recombines TRBV29-1 with TRBJ1-1, with D possibly TRBD1 on 6 matching bases. With 3 bases removed from V and 0 bases from J, the gap between germline ends came to 14 bases. The CDR3 consists of 15 residues. Per germline, CDR1 SQVTM and CDR2 ANQGSEA. The CDR3 DNA follows: TGCAGCGTTGACGCCCGACAGGTCATGAACACTGAAGCTTTCTTT. It is translated as CSVDARQVMNTEAFF.

This clonotype was picked up a small number of times. A junction end diverges from the germline sequence, so it may reflect a read error. The CDR3 region has the DNA TGTGCCGGCAGGGGCCCCAACGTAGAGACCCAGTACTTC. Residues: CAGRGPNVETQYF. The genes are TRBV2 and TRBJ2-5; a possible D gene is TRBD1 (6 bases). The length of the CDR3 is 13 residues. CDR1 is SNHLY, CDR2 FYNNEI, per germline.

V is TRBV13 and J is TRBJ1-2; possible D gene TRBD1, 6 bases. V was pared by 1 base and J by 8 bases, with 11 bases between. Germline CDR1 is PRHDT and CDR2 is FYEKMQ (reference sequence). The CDR3 covers 13 residues. DNA for the CDR3: TGTGCCAGCAGCTTAGTCCAGGGGAACGGCTACACCTTC. Translated: CASSLVQGNGYTF.

This chain links TRBV28 with TRBJ2-4; weak D call: TRBD1 (6 bases). Trimming cost V 0 bases and J 1 base, with 10 bases left between them. The CDR3 has 16 amino acids. Germline CDR1 is MDHEN and CDR2 is SYDVKM. The CDR3 coding sequence is TGTGCCAGCAGTTTATGGGGGGCTGGGGCCAAAAACATTCAGTACTTC. This codes for CASSLWGAGAKNIQYF.

The chain joins TRBV28 to TRBJ2-1, with a possible D match to TRBD2 (5 bases). TRBJ2-7 matches the DNA end more closely, so the J call is doubtful. This CDR3 region has 17 residues. Looked up from germline, CDR1 is MDHEN and CDR2 is SYDVKM. The CDR3: CASSFSLAGDSYNEQYF. The CDR3 bases are TGTGCCAGCAGTTTTTCCCTTGCGGGTGACTCCTACAATGAGCAGTACTTC.

The rearrangement uses TRBV25-1 and TRBJ1-1; 7 positions match TRBD1. Germline V gene lookup returns CDR1 MGHDK and CDR2 SYGVNS. Trimming removed 4 bases from V and 2 bases from J; junction bases left unmatched: 7. The CDR3 covers 15 residues. CDR3 loop: CASSGEQGYNTEAFF. CDR3 DNA sequence: TGTGCCAGCAGTGGGGAACAGGGGTACAACACTGAAGCTTTCTTT.

The table lists this clonotype with many counts. The CDR3 spells CATSRGRGRETQYF. In nucleotides, the CDR3 is TGTGCCACCAGCAGAGGACGAGGACGCGAGACCCAGTACTTC. This chain connects TRBV15 to TRBJ2-5, with unresolved D. The V end lost 1 base, the J end lost 5 bases, and 11 bases lay between the germline ends. Looked up from germline, CDR1 is LNHNV and CDR2 is YYDKDF (reference sequence). The length of the CDR3 is 14 residues.

In its sample, this clonotype was seen a few times. The CDR3 DNA sequence: TGCAGTGCTAGCGAGGCGATATCCTACAATGAGCAGTTCTTC. This encodes CSASEAISYNEQFF. The genes are TRBV20-1 and TRBJ2-1; the D is unclear. The CDR3 sequence is 14 residues long. Germline CDR1 and CDR2: DFQATT and SNEGSKA (reference sequence). V shed 3 bases and J shed 1 base, with 10 bases lying between them.

This clonotype was observed many times. The rearrangement joins TRBV4-2 to TRBJ2-2, with 16 bases fitting TRBD2. Trimming cost V 2 bases and J 1 base; bases outside gene matches: 10. Germline CDR1 and CDR2: LGHNA and YNFKEQ. This CDR3 is built from 21 residues. The CDR3 loop is CASSQPTPGLAGGRNTGELFF. For the CDR3, the DNA is TGTGCCAGCAGCCAACCCACACCGGGACTAGCGGGGGGGCGGAACACCGGGGAGCTGTTTTTT.

This sequence joins TRBV10-2 and TRBJ2-1; maybe TRBD2 (5 bases). The V end lost 2 bases, the J end lost 0 bases, and 17 bases lay between the germline ends. The CDR3 spans 18 residues. Germline-derived CDR1 and CDR2 are WSHSY and SAAADI. CDR3: CASSEPVGLGSSYNEQFF. DNA for the CDR3: TGCGCCAGCAGTGAGCCAGTCGGACTGGGTAGCTCCTACAATGAGCAGTTCTTC.

Many counts were recorded for this clonotype. V usage is TRBV5-1 and J usage is TRBJ2-7; TRBD2 matches 13 bases. The germline CDR1 and CDR2 sequences are SGHRS and YFSETQ. The CDR3 runs 16 residues. Germline trimming cut 0 bases from V and 2 bases from J; bases unmatched to any gene: 2. The CDR3 DNA reads as TGCGCCAGCAGCTTGGGGGGACTAGCGGGAACCTACGAGCAGTACTTC. Residues: CASSLGGLAGTYEQYF. The full variable domain, in which reference TRBV5-1 and TRBJ2-7 provide the parts outside the CDR3, is KAGVTQTPRYLIKTRGQQVTLSCSPISGHRSVSWYQQTPGQGLQFLFEYFSETQRNKGNFPGRFSGRQFSNSRSEMNVSTLELGDSALYLCASSLGGLAGTYEQYFGPGTRLTVT.

Points on this clonotype: A single base separates this from a much larger clone, so it may be a read error. This sequence joins TRBV12-3 or TRBV12-4 and TRBJ2-7; D might be TRBD2 (5 bases). The CDR3 is 11 residues long. The CDR3 region is CAGSPGNEQYF. CDR3 coding DNA: TGTGCCGGCAGCCCCGGGAATGAGCAGTACTTC.

The rearrangement links TRBV21-1 to TRBJ1-5; TRBD1, the D gene given by the table, was not confirmed from the DNA. TRBV21-1 is termed a pseudogene. The CDR3 has 15 residues. CDR3 loop: CASSKVEGGGQPQHF. The CDR3 DNA follows: TGTGCCAGCAGCAAAGTTGAGGGGGGAGGACAGCCCCAGCATTTT.

The sample holds a few counts of this clonotype. The rearrangement links TRBV3-1 to TRBJ2-5; 8 bases align to TRBD2. Trimming took 3 bases from V and 2 from J; bases not matched to a gene: 20. The germline V gene has CDR1 LGHDT and CDR2 YNNKEL (reference sequence). CDR3 length: 20 residues. CDR3 protein: CASSHGNRGGLPARQETQYF. In nucleotides, the CDR3 is TGTGCCAGCAGCCACGGCAACCGGGGGGGCCTTCCAGCTCGGCAAGAGACCCAGTACTTC.

V gene TRBV6-1 combines with J gene TRBJ1-2; perhaps TRBD1 as D (5 bases). Looked up from germline, CDR1 is MNHNS and CDR2 is SASEGT. V lost 4 bases to trimming and J lost 0 bases, with 12 bases between them. The CDR3 consists of 15 residues. The CDR3 bases are TGTGCCAGCAGTGGGGGACTGATGGCTAACTATGGCTACACCTTC. Protein: CASSGGLMANYGYTF.

This clonotype was recorded a few times. The chain joins TRBV4-1 to TRBJ2-2; TRBD2 matches 8 bases. Germline assignment: CDR1 MGHRA and CDR2 YSYEKL. The J segment lost 8 bases and the V segment lost 3 bases, leaving 11 bases of the junction unmatched. This CDR3 is 16 amino acids long. CDR3 residues: CASSQLKAGAGGELFF. In DNA form, the CDR3 reads TGCGCCAGCAGCCAGTTAAAAGCGGGAGCCGGGGGGGAGCTGTTTTTT.

There are many counts of this clonotype. The chain has TRBV29-1 and TRBJ2-6; 7 bases fit TRBD1. The CDR3 has 20 amino acids. J lost 0 bases, V lost 0 bases, and 14 bases had no gene match. Germline loops: CDR1 SQVTM, CDR2 ANQGSEA. Written as DNA, the CDR3 is TGCAGCGTTGAAGACCTTCTAACCGGGACAGTAAACTCTGGGGCCAACGTCCTGACTTTC. This sequence encodes CSVEDLLTGTVNSGANVLTF.

This chain uses TRBV20-1 with TRBJ2-7, with D possibly being TRBD2 (5 bases). V lost 5 bases and J lost 7, with 15 bases in between. Germline V gives CDR1 DFQATT, CDR2 SNEGSKA (reference sequence). CDR3 length: 12 residues. CDR3 nucleotides: TGCAGTGCTGGTTACGGGAAGAATGAGCAGTACTTC. This codes for CSAGYGKNEQYF.

Only a few counts were recorded for this clonotype. The gene calls are TRBV24-1 and TRBJ2-7; 8 positions agree with TRBD2. The CDR3 is made up of 16 amino acids. The germline gives CDR1 KGHDR, CDR2 SFDVKD. The V gene end was trimmed by 5 bases and the J gene end by 3 bases; junction bases not matched to a gene: 11. CDR3 DNA: TGTGCCACCAGTGCTAATGGGCTAGCGGGCAACTACGAGCAGTACTTC. This encodes CATSANGLAGNYEQYF.

J is TRBJ2-6 and V is TRBV20-1, with D perhaps TRBD1 or TRBD2 (6 bases each). CDR1 and CDR2 from the germline V gene are DFQATT and SNEGSKA (reference sequence). V gave up 6 bases and J gave up 4 bases, with 13 bases separating them. CDR3 length equals 14 residues. DNA for the CDR3: TGCAGTGCCACGAGGGGGGCCGGGGCCAACGTCCTGACTTTC. It specifies CSATRGAGANVLTF.

The V gene is TRBV2, the J gene TRBJ1-2, with 8 bases identical to TRBD1. CDR3 length: 13 residues. Germline loops: CDR1 SNHLY, CDR2 FYNNEI. V was pared by 5 bases and J by 6 bases, with 5 bases of the junction left unmatched. The CDR3 sequence is CASSPDRENGYTF. In nucleotides, the CDR3 is TGTGCCAGCAGTCCGGACAGGGAAAATGGCTACACCTTC.